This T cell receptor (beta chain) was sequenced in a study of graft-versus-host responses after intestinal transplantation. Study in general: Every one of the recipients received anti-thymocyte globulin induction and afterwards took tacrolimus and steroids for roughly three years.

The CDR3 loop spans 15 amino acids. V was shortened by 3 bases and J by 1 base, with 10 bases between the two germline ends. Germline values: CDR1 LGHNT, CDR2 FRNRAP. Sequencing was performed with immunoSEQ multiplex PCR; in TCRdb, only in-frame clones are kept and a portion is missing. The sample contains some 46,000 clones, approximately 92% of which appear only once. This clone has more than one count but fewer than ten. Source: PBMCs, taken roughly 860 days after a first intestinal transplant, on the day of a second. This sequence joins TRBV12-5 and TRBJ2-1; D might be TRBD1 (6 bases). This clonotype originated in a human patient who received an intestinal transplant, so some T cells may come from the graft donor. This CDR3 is CASGFLGQSYNEQFF. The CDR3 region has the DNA TGTGCTAGTGGTTTCCTCGGACAGTCCTACAATGAGCAGTTCTTC.